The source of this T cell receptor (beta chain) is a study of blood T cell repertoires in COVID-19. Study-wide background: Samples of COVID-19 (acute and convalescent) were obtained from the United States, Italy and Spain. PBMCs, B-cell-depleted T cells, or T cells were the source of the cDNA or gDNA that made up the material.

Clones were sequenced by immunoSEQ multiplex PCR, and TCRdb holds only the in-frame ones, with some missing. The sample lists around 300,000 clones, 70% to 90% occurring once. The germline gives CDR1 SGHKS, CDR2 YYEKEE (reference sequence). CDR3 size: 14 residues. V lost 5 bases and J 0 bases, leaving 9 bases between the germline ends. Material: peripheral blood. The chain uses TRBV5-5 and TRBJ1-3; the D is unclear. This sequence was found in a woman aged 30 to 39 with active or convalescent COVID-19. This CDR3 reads CASSSRFSGNTIYF. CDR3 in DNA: TGTGCCAGCAGTTCTAGGTTCTCTGGAAACACCATATATTTT.